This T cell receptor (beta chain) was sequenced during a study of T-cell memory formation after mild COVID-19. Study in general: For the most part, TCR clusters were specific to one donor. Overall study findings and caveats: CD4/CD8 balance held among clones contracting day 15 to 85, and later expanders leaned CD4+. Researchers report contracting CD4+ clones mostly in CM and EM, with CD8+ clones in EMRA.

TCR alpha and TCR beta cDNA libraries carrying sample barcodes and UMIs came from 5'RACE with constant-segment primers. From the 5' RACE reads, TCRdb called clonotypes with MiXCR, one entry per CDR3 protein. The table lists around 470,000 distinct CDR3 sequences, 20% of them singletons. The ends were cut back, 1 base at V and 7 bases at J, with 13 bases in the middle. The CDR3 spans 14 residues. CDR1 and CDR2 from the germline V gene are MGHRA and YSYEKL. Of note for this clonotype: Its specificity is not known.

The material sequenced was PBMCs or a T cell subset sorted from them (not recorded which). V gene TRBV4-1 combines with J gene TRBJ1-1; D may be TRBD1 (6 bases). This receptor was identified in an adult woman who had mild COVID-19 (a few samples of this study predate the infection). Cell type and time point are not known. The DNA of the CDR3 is TGCGCCAGCAGCCAAGGGTCCCGACAGGTTGAAGCTTTCTTT. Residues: CASSQGSRQVEAFF.